These 20 T cell receptor beta chains were all obtained from the same sample, sequenced in a study of blood T cell repertoires in COVID-19. Sequencing used immunoSEQ multiplex PCR; TCRdb keeps in-frame clones, though not all of them. The table records 50,000 to 55,000 clones, around four fifths of them present only once. The source material was peripheral blood. The receptor source for this set is a human donor in a cohort sampled during active COVID-19.

This clone showed up just once. The genes are TRBV7-6 and TRBJ2-6; D is undetermined. Germline assignment: CDR1 SGHVS and CDR2 FNYEAQ. The CDR3 runs 16 residues. V lost 5 bases and J lost 0, with 11 bases in between. CDR3 nucleotide sequence: TGTGCCAGCAGCCGTGCACCGGTCTCTGGGGCCAACGTCCTGACTTTC. It encodes CASSRAPVSGANVLTF.

The gene calls are TRBV7-7 and TRBJ2-3, with 7 bases that match TRBD1. The CDR3 has 15 amino acids. The germline V gene has CDR1 SSHAT and CDR2 FNYEAQ (reference sequence). J lost 7 bases, V lost 2 bases, and 9 bases had no gene match. CDR3 sequence reads: CASSLSHRGRNTQYF. The CDR3 DNA is TGTGCCAGCAGCTTAAGCCACAGGGGAAGGAATACGCAGTATTTT.

The V gene is TRBV12-5, the J gene TRBJ2-5; 9 bases match TRBD2. Germline V lookup: CDR1 LGHNT, CDR2 FRNRAP. The V gene end was trimmed by 8 bases and the J gene end by 0 bases; junction bases not matched to a gene: 10. The CDR3 has 16 amino acids. CDR3 sequence: CASISPGLADQETQYF. The CDR3 DNA sequence: TGTGCTAGTATATCCCCGGGACTAGCAGACCAAGAGACCCAGTACTTC.

CDR3 in DNA: TGCGCCAGCAGCCAAGACCAAATGGGGACTTCTGAGCAGTTCTTC. Protein product: CASSQDQMGTSEQFF. The V and J genes are TRBV4-3 and TRBJ2-1; a possible D gene is TRBD2 (6 bases). The CDR3 is made up of 15 amino acids. V lost 0 bases to trimming and J lost 9 bases, with 15 bases between them. In germline, CDR1 is LGHNA, CDR2 YSLEER.

The J gene is TRBJ1-5, the V gene TRBV6-1, with D unclear. CDR3 length equals 14 residues. Germline CDR1 is MNHNS and CDR2 is SASEGT. Trimming shortened V by 0 bases and J by 4 bases, and 7 bases separated the two germline ends. The CDR3 region is CASSEALENQPQHF. The DNA of the CDR3 is TGTGCCAGCAGTGAAGCTTTGGAGAATCAGCCCCAGCATTTT.

The chain carries TRBV28 and TRBJ1-5; D uncertain. The CDR3 totals 14 residues. CDR1 is MDHEN, CDR2 SYDVKM, per germline. The ends were cut back, 2 bases at V and 0 bases at J, with 5 bases in the middle. The CDR3: CASSLSYSNQPQHF. The CDR3 DNA reads as TGTGCCAGCAGTTTAAGCTATAGCAATCAGCCCCAGCATTTT.

The J gene is TRBJ1-1, the V gene TRBV12-3 or TRBV12-4, with D maybe TRBD1 (5 bases). This CDR3 spans 12 amino acids. V was cut by 8 bases and J by 1 base, with 8 bases left in between. This chain's CDR3 is CASGGGNTEAFF. CDR3 sequence (DNA): TGTGCCAGCGGGGGGGGGAACACTGAAGCTTTCTTT.

This rearrangement joins TRBV11-1 to TRBJ2-5; the match to TRBD2 covers 13 bases. The germline gives CDR1 SGHAT, CDR2 FQDESV (reference sequence). CDR3 length equals 15 residues. J was trimmed by 7 bases and V by 5 bases; bases with no gene match: 7. Here the CDR3 reads CASSRGTSGAGTQYF. The CDR3, as DNA: TGTGCCAGCAGCCGAGGGACTAGCGGGGCCGGGACCCAGTACTTC. Based on the CDR3 plus reference TRBV11-1 and TRBJ2-5, the full variable domain is EAEVAQSPRYKITEKSQAVAFWCDPISGHATLYWYRQILGQGPELLVQFQDESVVDDSQLPKDRFSAERLKGVDSTLKIQPAELGDSAMYLCASSRGTSGAGTQYFGPGTRLLVL.

The chain joins TRBV2 to TRBJ1-2, with D possibly TRBD1 on 6 matching bases. CDR1 is SNHLY, CDR2 FYNNEI, per germline. The V gene lost 6 bases and the J gene lost 6 bases, with 14 bases spanning the gap. The CDR3 covers 13 residues. The CDR3 region is CASRGDRLHGYTF. CDR3 nucleotide sequence: TGTGCCAGCAGGGGAGACAGGCTCCATGGCTACACCTTC.

The V call is TRBV6-5, the J call TRBJ1-6; tentative D call: TRBD1 (6 bases). This CDR3 comprises 16 residues. Germline CDR1 is MNHEY and CDR2 is SVGAGI. V was shortened by 1 base and J by 8 bases, with 15 bases between the two germline ends. This CDR3 reads CASSYWGGAGDSPLHF. The CDR3 DNA reads TGTGCCAGCAGTTACTGGGGGGGGGCAGGTGATTCACCCCTCCACTTT.

The chain is built from TRBV5-1 and TRBJ2-2; 13 bases are a match to TRBD2. The germline CDR1 and CDR2 sequences are SGHRS and YFSETQ. V gave up 3 bases and J gave up 6 bases; unmatched junction bases: 2. CDR3 length: 15 amino acids. This chain's CDR3 is CASSSTSGGSGELFF. The CDR3 DNA reads as TGCGCCAGCAGCTCGACTAGCGGGGGGTCCGGGGAGCTGTTTTTT.

The V and J genes are TRBV7-8 and TRBJ1-4; a weak D match, TRBD1 (5 bases). V was cut by 1 base and J by 4 bases, with 13 bases left in between. This CDR3 has 16 amino acids. CDR1 SGHVS and CDR2 FQNEAQ come from the germline V gene. The chain's CDR3 is CASSLGGRANNEKLFF. The DNA of the CDR3 is TGTGCCAGCAGCTTAGGTGGCAGGGCCAATAATGAAAAACTGTTTTTT.

The rearrangement links TRBV28 to TRBJ2-5; 10 bases map to TRBD2. V was clipped by 7 bases and J by 5 bases; unmatched bases: 13. The CDR3 consists of 16 residues. Germline CDR1 MDHEN, CDR2 SYDVKM. The CDR3 nucleotides read TGTGCCAGCACCGACGGCAGCGGGGGGGCAGTGGAGACCCAGTACTTC. The encoded protein is CASTDGSGGAVETQYF.

The J gene is TRBJ1-6, the V gene TRBV30, with D unresolved. Germline CDR1 and CDR2: GTSNPN and SVGIG (reference sequence). The CDR3 sequence is 15 residues long. Deletions cut 0 bases from V and 7 bases from J, with 13 bases between. The CDR3 loop reads CAWSVGRNYNSPLHF. For the CDR3, the DNA is TGTGCCTGGAGTGTAGGGAGGAACTACAATTCACCCCTCCACTTT. Drawing the rest from reference TRBV30 and TRBJ1-6, the complete variable domain is SQTIHQWPATLVQPVGSPLSLECTVEGTSNPNLYWYRQAAGRGLQLLFYSVGIGQISSEVPQNLSASRPQDRQFILSSKKLLLSDSGFYLCAWSVGRNYNSPLHFGNGTRLTVT.

The V gene is TRBV10-1, the J gene TRBJ1-3; D not resolved. The CDR3 sequence is 17 residues long. CDR1 is WNHNN, CDR2 SYGVQD, per germline (reference sequence). Between the trimmed V and J ends, which lost 9 bases and 0 bases, there was a span of 21 bases. The CDR3 protein is CASREADSPVSGNTIYF. The CDR3 nucleotides read TGCGCCAGTAGGGAGGCTGACTCACCTGTCTCTGGAAACACCATATATTTT.

This rearrangement joins TRBV27 to TRBJ2-7, with 11 bases identical to TRBD1. With 2 bases clipped from V and 7 bases from J, the junction kept 4 bases outside the gene matches. CDR1 and CDR2 (germline): MNHEY, SMNVEV (reference sequence). The CDR3 covers 14 residues. The CDR3 coding sequence is TGTGCCAGCAGTTTAGGACAGGGGGCGGGTGAGCAGTACTTC. This encodes CASSLGQGAGEQYF.

The chain links TRBV3-1 (or the pseudogene TRBV3-2) to TRBJ1-2; weak D call: TRBD1 (5 bases). V lost 4 bases to trimming and J lost 4 bases, with 13 bases between them. CDR1 LGHDT and CDR2 YNNKEL come from the germline V gene (reference sequence). CDR3 length: 14 amino acids. The CDR3 nucleotides are TGTGCCAGCAGCCTTGGGGGGAGTCCCTATGGCTACACCTTC. It is translated as CASSLGGSPYGYTF.

This clone was picked up many times. This chain links TRBV9 with TRBJ1-5, with a possible D match to TRBD1 (5 bases). The ends were cut back, 1 base at V and 3 bases at J, with 14 bases in the middle. The CDR3 totals 16 residues. CDR1 and CDR2 from the germline V gene are SGDLS and YYNGEE. In DNA form, the CDR3 reads TGTGCCAGCAGCGTACCCAGGGAGGGGCTCAATCAGCCCCAGCATTTT. This translates into CASSVPREGLNQPQHF.

The sample holds a few counts of this clone. The chain recombines TRBV5-6 with TRBJ2-1, with 7 bases that match TRBD1. J was trimmed by 13 bases and V by 2 bases; bases with no gene match: 3. The CDR3 loop spans 11 amino acids. Germline CDR1 SGHDT, CDR2 YYEEEE. This CDR3 is CASSLWDSQFF. DNA of the CDR3: TGTGCCAGCAGCTTATGGGACAGCCAGTTCTTC.

V and J are TRBV27 and TRBJ2-7; TRBD2 matches 7 bases. V was clipped by 2 bases and J by 2 bases; unmatched bases: 3. The CDR3 is 14 residues long. Germline V gene lookup returns CDR1 MNHEY and CDR2 SMNVEV (reference sequence). The CDR3 loop reads CASSLQGGPYEQYF. CDR3 DNA sequence: TGTGCCAGCAGTTTACAGGGAGGGCCCTACGAGCAGTACTTC.